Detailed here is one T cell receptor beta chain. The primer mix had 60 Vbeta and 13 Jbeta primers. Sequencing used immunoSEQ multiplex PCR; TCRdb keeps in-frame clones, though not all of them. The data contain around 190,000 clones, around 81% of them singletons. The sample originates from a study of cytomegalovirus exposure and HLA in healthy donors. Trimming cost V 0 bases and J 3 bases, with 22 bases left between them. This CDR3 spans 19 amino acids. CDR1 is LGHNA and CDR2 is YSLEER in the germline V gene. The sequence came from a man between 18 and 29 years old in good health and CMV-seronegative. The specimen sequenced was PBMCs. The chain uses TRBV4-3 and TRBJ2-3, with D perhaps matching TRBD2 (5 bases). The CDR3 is CASSQDGVVVGRDTDTQYF. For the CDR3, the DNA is TGCGCCAGCAGCCAAGATGGGGTAGTCGTGGGCCGGGATACAGATACGCAGTATTTT.